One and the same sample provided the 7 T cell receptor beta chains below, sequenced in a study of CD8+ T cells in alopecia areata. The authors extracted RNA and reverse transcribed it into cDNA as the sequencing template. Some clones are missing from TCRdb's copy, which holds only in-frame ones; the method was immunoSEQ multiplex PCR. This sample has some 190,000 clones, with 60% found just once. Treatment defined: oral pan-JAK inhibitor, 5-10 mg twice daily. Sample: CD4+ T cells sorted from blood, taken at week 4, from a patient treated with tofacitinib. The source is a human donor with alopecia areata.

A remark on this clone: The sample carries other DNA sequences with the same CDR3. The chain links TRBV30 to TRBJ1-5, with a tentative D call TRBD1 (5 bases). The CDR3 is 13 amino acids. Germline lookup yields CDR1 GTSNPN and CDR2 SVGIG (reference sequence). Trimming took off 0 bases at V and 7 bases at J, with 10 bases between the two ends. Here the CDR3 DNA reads TGTGCCTGGAGTGTCCGGGGGGGACAGCCCCAGCATTTT. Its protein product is CAWSVRGGQPQHF. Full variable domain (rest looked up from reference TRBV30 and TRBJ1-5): SQTIHQWPATLVQPVGSPLSLECTVEGTSNPNLYWYRQAAGRGLQLLFYSVGIGQISSEVPQNLSASRPQDRQFILSSKKLLLSDSGFYLCAWSVRGGQPQHFGDGTRLSIL.

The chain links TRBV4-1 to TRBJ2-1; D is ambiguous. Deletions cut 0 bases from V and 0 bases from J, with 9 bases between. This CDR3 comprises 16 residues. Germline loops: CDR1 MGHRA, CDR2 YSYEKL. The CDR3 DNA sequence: TGCGCCAGCAGCCAAGATGCCCCCAGCTCCTACAATGAGCAGTTCTTC. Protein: CASSQDAPSSYNEQFF.

As DNA, the CDR3 is TGTGCCAGCAGCTCGTTGGGGAGCATCCCAGATACGCAGTATTTT. Its protein product is CASSSLGSIPDTQYF. The rearrangement joins TRBV7-2 to TRBJ2-3, with D possibly TRBD2 on 5 matching bases. Trimming pared 4 bases from V and 4 bases from J, leaving 15 bases between. This CDR3 spans 15 amino acids. The germline V gene has CDR1 SGHTA and CDR2 FQGNSA.

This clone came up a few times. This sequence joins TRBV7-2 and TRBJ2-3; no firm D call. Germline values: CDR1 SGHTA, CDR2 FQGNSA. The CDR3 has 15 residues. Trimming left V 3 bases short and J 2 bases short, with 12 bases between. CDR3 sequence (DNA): TGTGCCAGCAGCTTTTTGGGATCACTCACAGATACGCAGTATTTT. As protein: CASSFLGSLTDTQYF.

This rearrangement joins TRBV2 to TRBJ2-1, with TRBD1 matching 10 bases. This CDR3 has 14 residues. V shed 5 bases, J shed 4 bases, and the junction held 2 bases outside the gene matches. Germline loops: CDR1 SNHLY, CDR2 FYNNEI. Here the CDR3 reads CASSPGQGYNEQFF. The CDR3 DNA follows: TGTGCCAGCAGTCCGGGACAGGGGTACAATGAGCAGTTCTTC.

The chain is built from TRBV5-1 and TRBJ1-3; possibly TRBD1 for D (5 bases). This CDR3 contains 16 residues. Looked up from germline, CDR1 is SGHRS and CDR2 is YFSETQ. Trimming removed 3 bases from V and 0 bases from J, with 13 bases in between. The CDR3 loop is CASSSGRTLSGNTIYF. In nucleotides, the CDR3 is TGCGCCAGCAGCTCGGGACGGACTCTCTCTGGAAACACCATATATTTT. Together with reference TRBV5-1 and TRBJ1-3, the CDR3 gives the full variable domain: KAGVTQTPRYLIKTRGQQVTLSCSPISGHRSVSWYQQTPGQGLQFLFEYFSETQRNKGNFPGRFSGRQFSNSRSEMNVSTLELGDSALYLCASSSGRTLSGNTIYFGEGSWLTVV.

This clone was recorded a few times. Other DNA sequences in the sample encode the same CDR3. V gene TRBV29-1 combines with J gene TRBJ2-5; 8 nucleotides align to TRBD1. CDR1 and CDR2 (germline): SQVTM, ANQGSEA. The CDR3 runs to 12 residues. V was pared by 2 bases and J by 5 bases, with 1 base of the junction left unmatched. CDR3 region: CSVETGGETQYF. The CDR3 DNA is TGCAGCGTTGAAACAGGGGGGGAGACCCAGTACTTC.